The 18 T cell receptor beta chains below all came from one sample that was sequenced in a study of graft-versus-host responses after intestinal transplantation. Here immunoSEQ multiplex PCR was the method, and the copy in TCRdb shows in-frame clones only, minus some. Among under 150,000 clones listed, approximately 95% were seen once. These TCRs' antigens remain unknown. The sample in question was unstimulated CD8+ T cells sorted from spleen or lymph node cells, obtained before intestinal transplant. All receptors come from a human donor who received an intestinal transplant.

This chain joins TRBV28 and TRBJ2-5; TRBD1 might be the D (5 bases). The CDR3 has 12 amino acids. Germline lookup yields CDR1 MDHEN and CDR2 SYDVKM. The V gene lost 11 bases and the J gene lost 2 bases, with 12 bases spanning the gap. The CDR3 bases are TGTGCCTCTAGGGGCTTGCAAGAGACCCAGTACTTC. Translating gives CASRGLQETQYF.

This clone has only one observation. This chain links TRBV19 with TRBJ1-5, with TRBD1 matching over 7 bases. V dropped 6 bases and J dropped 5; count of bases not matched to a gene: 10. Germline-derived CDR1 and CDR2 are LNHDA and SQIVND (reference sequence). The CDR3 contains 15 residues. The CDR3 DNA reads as TGTGCCAGTAGCCACAGGGGCGAGGTTTATCAGCCCCAGCATTTT. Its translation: CASSHRGEVYQPQHF.

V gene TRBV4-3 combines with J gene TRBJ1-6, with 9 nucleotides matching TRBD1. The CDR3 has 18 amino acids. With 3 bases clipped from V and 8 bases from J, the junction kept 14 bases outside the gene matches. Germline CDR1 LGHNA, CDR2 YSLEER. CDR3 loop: CASSQRSSGQGRDSPLHF. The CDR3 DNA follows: TGCGCCAGCAGCCAGCGTAGCTCGGGACAGGGTCGGGATTCACCCCTCCACTTT.

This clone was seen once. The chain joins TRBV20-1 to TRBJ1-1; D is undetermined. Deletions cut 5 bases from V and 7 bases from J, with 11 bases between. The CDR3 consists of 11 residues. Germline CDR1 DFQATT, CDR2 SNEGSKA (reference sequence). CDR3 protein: CSARLTHEAFF. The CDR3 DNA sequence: TGCAGTGCTCGGTTGACCCATGAAGCTTTCTTT.

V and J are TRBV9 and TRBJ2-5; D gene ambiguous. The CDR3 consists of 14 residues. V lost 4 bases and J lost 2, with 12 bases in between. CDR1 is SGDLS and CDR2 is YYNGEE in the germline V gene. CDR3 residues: CASSLSARQETQYF. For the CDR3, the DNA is TGTGCCAGCAGCCTCTCGGCCCGGCAAGAGACCCAGTACTTC.

The chain's CDR3 is CASSLASGLVGYEQYF. The CDR3 region has the DNA TGTGCCAGCAGCTTAGCGTCGGGACTCGTAGGTTACGAGCAGTACTTC. The chain employs TRBV7-6 and TRBJ2-7; the D gene is possibly TRBD2 (6 bases). Per germline, CDR1 SGHVS and CDR2 FNYEAQ. V was clipped by 0 bases and J by 4 bases, with 16 bases between them. The CDR3 is 16 residues long.

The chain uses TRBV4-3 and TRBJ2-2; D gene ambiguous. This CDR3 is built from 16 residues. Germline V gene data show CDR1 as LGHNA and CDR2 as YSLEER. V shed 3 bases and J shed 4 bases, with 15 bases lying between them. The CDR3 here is CASSQDRLDFTGELFF. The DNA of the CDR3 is TGCGCCAGCAGCCAGGATAGGCTAGATTTCACCGGGGAGCTGTTTTTT.

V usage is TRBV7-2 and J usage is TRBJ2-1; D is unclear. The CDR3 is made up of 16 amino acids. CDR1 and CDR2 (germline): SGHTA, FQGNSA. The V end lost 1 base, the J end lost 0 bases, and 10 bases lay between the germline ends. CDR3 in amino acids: CASSLEVLHSYNEQFF. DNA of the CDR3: TGTGCCAGCAGCTTAGAAGTACTCCACTCCTACAATGAGCAGTTCTTC.

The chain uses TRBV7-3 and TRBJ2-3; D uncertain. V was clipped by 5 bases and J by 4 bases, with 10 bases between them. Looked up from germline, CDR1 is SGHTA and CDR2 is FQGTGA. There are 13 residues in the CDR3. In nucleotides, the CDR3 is TGTGCCAGCAGCCCCGGCTACGCAGATACGCAGTATTTT. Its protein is CASSPGYADTQYF. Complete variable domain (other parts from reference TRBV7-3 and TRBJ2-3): GAGVSQTPSNKVTEKGKYVELRCDPISGHTALYWYRQSLGQGPEFLIYFQGTGAADDSGLPNDRFFAVRPEGSVSTLKIQRTERGDSAVYLCASSPGYADTQYFGPGTRLTVL.

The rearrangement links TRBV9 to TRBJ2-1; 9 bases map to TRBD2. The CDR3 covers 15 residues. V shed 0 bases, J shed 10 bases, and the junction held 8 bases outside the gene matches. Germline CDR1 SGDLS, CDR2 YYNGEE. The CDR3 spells CASSVGVSSGDEQFF. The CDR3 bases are TGTGCCAGCAGCGTAGGAGTTTCTAGCGGGGACGAGCAGTTCTTC.

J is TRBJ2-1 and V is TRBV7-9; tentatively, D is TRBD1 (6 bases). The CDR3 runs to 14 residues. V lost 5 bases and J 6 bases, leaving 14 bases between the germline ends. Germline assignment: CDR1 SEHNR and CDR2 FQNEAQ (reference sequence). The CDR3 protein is CASSPPGRGNEQFF. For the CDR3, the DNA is TGTGCCAGCAGCCCCCCCGGCAGGGGCAATGAGCAGTTCTTC.

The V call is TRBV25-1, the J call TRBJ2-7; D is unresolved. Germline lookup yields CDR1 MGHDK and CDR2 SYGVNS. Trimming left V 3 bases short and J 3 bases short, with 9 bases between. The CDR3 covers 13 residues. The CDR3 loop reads CASSDKGGYEQYF. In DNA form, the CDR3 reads TGTGCCAGCAGTGATAAAGGTGGCTACGAGCAGTACTTC.

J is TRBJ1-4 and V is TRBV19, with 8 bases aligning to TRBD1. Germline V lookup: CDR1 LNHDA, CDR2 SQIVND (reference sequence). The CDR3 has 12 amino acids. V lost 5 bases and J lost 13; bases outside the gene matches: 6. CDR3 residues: CASSLTGVGLFF. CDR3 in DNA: TGTGCCAGTAGTCTGACAGGGGTTGGACTGTTTTTT.

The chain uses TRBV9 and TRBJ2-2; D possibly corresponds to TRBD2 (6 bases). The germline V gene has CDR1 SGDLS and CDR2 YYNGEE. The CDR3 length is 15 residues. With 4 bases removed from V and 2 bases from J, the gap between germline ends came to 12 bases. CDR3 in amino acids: CASSRGAPNTGELFF. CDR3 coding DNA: TGTGCCAGCAGCCGCGGGGCTCCTAACACCGGGGAGCTGTTTTTT. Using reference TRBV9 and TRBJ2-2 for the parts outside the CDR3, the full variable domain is DSGVTQTPKHLITATGQRVTLRCSPRSGDLSVYWYQQSLDQGLQFLIQYYNGEERAKGNILERFSAQQFPDLHSELNLSSLELGDSALYFCASSRGAPNTGELFFGEGSRLTVL.

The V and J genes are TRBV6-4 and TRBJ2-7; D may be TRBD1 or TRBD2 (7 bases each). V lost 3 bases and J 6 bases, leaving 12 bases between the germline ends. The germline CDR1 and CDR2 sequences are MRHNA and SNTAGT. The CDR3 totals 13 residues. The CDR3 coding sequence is TGTGCCAGCAGTGAGGCAGGGGGGGCCGAGCAGTACTTC. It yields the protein CASSEAGGAEQYF.

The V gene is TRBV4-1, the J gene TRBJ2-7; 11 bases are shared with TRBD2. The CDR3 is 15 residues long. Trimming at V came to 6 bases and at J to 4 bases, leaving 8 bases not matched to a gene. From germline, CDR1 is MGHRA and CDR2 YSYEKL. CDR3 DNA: TGCGCCAGCAGTCCTCGACTAGCGGGATCATACGAGCAGTACTTC. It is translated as CASSPRLAGSYEQYF.

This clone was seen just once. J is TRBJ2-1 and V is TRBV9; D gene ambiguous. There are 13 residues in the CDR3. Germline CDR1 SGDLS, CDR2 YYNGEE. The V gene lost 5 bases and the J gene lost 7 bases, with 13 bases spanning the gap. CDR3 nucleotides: TGTGCCAGCAGTTTGACAATCGGTAATGAGCAGTTCTTC. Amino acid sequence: CASSLTIGNEQFF.

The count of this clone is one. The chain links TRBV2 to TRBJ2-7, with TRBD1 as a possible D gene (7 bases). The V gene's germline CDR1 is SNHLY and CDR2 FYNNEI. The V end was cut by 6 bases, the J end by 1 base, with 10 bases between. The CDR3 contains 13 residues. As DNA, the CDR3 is TGTGCCAGCAGGGCGGGACAGTCCTACGAGCAGTACTTC. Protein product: CASRAGQSYEQYF.